This entry concerns a single T cell receptor beta chain. The antigen remains unidentified. The treatment denotes: roughly 20 received Ad26.COV2.S at low or high dose, single or two shots; about five received placebo; per-sample allocation not given. Repertoires come from day 63 after the first vaccine or placebo injection. An adult donor aged 18-55 years was enrolled in Boston. It was Wuhan-strain SARS-CoV-2 spike that the Ad26 vaccine vector expressed. TCRdb's table, derived via immunoSEQ multiplex PCR, lists solely in-frame clones and lacks some. The sample has around 250,000 clones, around 85% seen once. The V gene lost 1 base and the J gene lost 0 bases, with 12 bases spanning the gap. The CDR3 has 16 residues. Germline values: CDR1 PRHDT, CDR2 FYEKMQ (reference sequence). The source of the sample is a study of Ad26.COV2.S vaccination and SARS-CoV-2 variants. The overall study: The study gave Ad26.COV2.S intramuscularly, once or twice 56 days apart.

Regarding the study as a whole: Vaccine recipients and placebo recipients showed similar non-spike TCR breadth.

V is TRBV13 and J is TRBJ1-1, with D unresolved. The sample here was peripheral blood, taken in a trial of Ad26.COV2.S vaccine versus placebo. This TCR was recovered from a person between 18 and 65 years old who received the Ad26.COV2.S COVID-19 vaccine or a placebo. The CDR3 DNA is TGTGCCAGCAGCTTAGCGGCAGCGGGTATGAACACTGAAGCTTTCTTT. It translates to CASSLAAAGMNTEAFF.